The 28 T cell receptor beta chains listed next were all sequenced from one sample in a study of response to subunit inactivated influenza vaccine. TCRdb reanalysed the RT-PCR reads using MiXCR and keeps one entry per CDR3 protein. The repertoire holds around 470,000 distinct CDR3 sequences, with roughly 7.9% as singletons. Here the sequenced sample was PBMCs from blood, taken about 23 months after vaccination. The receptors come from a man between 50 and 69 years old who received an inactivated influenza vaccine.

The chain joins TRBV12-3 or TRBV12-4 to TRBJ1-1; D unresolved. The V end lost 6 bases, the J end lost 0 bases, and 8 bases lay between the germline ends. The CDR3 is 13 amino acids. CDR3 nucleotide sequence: TGTGCCAGCAGCCCCGATGTGAACACTGAAGCTTTCTTT. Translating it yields CASSPDVNTEAFF.

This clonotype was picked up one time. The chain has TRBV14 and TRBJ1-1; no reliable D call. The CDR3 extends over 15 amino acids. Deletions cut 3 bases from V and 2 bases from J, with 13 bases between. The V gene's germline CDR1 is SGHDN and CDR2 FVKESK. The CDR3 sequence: CASSHLSQPNTEAFF. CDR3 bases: TGTGCCAGCAGCCATTTAAGTCAACCCAACACTGAAGCTTTCTTT. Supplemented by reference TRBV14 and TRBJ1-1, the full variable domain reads EAGVTQFPSHSVIEKGQTVTLRCDPISGHDNLYWYRRVMGKEIKFLLHFVKESKQDESGMPNNRFLAERTGGTYSTLKVQPAELEDSGVYFCASSHLSQPNTEAFFGQGTRLTVV.

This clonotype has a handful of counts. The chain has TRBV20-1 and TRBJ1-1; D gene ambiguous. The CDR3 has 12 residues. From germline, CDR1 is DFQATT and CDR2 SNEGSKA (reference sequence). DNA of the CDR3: TGCCGATTTTCTTGGAGGAACACTGAAGCTTTCTTT. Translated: CRFSWRNTEAFF.

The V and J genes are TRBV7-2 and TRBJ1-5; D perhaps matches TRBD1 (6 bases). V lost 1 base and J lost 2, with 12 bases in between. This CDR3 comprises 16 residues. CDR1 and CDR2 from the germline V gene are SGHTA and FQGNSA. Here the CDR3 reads CASSLVGGIGNQPQHF. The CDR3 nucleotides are TGTGCCAGCAGCTTAGTGGGGGGCATCGGCAATCAGCCCCAGCATTTT. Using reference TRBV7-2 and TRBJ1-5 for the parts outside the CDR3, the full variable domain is GAGVSQSPSNKVTEKGKDVELRCDPISGHTALYWYRQSLGQGLEFLIYFQGNSAPDKSGLPSDRFSAERTGGSVSTLTIQRTQQEDSAVYLCASSLVGGIGNQPQHFGDGTRLSIL.

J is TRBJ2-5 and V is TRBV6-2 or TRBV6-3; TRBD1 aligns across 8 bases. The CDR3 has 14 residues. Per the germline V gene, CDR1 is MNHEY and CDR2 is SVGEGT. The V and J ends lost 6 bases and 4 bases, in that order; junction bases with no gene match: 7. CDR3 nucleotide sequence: TGTGCCAGCAGGCTTGGGGGACAGGCAGAGACCCAGTACTTC. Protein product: CASRLGGQAETQYF.

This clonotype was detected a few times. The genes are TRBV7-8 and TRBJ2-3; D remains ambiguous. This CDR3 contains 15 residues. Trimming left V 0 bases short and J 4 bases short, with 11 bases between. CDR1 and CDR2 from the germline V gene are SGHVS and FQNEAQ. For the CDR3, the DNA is TGTGCCAGCAGCTTAGCGGTCGGCCCCCCAGATACGCAGTATTTT. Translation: CASSLAVGPPDTQYF.

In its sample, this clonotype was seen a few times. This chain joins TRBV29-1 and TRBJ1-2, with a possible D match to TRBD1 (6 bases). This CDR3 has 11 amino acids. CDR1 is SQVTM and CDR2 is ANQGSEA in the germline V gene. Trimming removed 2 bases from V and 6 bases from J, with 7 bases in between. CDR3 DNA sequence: TGCAGCGTTGAAAGACAGGATGGCTACACCTTC. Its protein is CSVERQDGYTF.

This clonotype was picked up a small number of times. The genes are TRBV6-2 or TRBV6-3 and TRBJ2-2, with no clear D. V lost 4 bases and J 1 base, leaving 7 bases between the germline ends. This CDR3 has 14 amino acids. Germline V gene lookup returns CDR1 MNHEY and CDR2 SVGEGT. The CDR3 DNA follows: TGTGCCAGCAGTTTCAACAGGAACACCGGGGAGCTGTTTTTT. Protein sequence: CASSFNRNTGELFF.

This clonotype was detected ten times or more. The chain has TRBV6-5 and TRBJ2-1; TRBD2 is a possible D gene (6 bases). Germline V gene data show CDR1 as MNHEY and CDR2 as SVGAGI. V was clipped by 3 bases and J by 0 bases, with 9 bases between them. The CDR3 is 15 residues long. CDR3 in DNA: TGTGCCAGCAGTTATCCCGGGAGCTCCTACAATGAGCAGTTCTTC. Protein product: CASSYPGSSYNEQFF.

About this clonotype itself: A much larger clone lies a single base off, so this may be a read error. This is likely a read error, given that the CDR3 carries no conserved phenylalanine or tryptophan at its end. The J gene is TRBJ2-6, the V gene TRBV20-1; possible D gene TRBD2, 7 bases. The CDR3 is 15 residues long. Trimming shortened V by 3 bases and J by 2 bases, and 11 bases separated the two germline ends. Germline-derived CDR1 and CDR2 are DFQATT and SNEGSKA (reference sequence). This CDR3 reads CSASAGGPGANVLTS. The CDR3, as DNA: TGCAGTGCTAGCGCCGGGGGGCCTGGGGCCAACGTCCTGACTTCC.

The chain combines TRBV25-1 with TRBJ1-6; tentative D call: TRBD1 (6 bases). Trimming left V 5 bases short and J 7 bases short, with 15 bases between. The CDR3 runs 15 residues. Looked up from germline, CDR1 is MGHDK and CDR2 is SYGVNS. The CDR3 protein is CASSRDKRSNSPLHF. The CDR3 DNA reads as TGTGCCAGCAGTAGGGACAAAAGGAGCAATTCACCCCTCCACTTT.

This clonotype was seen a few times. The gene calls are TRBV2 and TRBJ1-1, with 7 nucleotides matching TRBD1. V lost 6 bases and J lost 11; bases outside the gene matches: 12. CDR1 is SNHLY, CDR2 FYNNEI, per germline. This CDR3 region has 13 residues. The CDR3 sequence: CASSSNRGPQAFF. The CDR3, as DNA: TGTGCCAGCAGCTCCAACAGGGGCCCGCAGGCTTTCTTT.

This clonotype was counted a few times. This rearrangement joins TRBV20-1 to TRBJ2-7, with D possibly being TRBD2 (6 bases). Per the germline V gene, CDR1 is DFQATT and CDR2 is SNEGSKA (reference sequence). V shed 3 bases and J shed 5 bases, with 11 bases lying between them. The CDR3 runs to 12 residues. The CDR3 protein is CSAREGRDEQYF. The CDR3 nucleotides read TGCAGTGCTAGGGAGGGTCGGGACGAGCAGTACTTC.

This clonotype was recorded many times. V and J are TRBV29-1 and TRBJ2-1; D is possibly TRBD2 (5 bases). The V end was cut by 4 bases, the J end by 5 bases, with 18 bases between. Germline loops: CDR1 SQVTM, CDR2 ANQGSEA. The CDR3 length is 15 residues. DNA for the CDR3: TGCAGCGTTGCACAGTCGGGATTCCGAAACAATGAGCAGTTCTTC. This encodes CSVAQSGFRNNEQFF.

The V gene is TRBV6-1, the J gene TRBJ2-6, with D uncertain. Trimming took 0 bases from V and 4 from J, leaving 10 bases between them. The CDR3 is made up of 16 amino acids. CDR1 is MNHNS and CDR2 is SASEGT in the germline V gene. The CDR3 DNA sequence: TGTGCCAGCAGTGAAGCTTGGGGATCCGGGGCCAACGTCCTGACTTTC. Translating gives CASSEAWGSGANVLTF.

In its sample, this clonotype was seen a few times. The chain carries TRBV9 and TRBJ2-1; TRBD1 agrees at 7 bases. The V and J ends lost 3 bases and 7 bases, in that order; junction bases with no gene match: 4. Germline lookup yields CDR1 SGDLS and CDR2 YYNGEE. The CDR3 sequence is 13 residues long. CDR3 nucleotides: TGTGCCAGCAGCGAGGGGGCGTCGAATGAGCAGTTCTTC. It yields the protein CASSEGASNEQFF.

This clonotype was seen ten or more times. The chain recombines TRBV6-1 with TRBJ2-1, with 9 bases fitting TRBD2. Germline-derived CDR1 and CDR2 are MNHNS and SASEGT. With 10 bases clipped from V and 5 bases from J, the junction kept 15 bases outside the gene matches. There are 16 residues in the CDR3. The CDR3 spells CATVEVRRGGNNEQFF. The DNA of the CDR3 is TGTGCCACCGTTGAAGTCCGGCGGGGGGGCAACAATGAGCAGTTCTTC.

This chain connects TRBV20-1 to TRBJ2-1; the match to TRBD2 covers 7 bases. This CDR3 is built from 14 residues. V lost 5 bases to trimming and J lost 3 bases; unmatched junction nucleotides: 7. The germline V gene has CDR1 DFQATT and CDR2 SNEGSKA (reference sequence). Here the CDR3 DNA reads TGCAGTGCTCGCCGCGGGGGAAACTACAATGAGCAGTTCTTC. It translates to CSARRGGNYNEQFF.

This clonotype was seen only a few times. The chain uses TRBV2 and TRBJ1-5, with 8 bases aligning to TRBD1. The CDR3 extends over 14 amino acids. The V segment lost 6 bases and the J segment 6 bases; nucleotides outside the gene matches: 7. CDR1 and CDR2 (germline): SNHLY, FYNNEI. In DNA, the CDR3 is TGTGCCAGCAGAGGACAGGGCGGGGTTCAGCCCCAGCATTTT. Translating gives CASRGQGGVQPQHF.

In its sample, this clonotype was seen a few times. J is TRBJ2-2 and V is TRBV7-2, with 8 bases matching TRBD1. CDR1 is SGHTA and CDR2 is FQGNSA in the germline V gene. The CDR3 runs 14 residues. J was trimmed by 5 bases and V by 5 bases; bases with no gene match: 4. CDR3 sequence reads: CASSPGGGTGELFF. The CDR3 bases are TGTGCCAGCAGCCCAGGGGGCGGGACCGGGGAGCTGTTTTTT.

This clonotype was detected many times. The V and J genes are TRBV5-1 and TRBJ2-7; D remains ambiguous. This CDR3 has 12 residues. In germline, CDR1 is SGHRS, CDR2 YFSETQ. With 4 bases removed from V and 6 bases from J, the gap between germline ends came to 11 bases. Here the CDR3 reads CASSPGSAEQYF. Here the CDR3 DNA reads TGCGCCAGCAGCCCCGGTTCGGCCGAGCAGTACTTC.

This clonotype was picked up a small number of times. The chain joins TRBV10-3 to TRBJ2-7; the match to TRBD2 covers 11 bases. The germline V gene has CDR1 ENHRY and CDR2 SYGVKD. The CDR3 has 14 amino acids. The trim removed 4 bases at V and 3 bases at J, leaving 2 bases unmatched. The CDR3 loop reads CAISAGLAVYEQYF. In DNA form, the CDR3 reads TGTGCCATCAGTGCGGGACTAGCGGTCTACGAGCAGTACTTC.

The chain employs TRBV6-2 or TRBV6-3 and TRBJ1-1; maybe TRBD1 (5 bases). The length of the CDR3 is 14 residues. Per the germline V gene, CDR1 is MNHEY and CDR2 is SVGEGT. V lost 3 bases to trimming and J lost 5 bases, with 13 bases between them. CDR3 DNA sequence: TGTGCCAGCAGTTATTGGCTCTGGGGGACTGAAGCTTTCTTT. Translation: CASSYWLWGTEAFF.

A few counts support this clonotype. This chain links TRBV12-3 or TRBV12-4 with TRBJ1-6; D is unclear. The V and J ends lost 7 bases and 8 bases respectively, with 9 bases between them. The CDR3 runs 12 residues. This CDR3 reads CASNRGDSPLHF. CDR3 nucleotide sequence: TGTGCCAGCAACCGTGGGGATTCACCCCTCCACTTT.

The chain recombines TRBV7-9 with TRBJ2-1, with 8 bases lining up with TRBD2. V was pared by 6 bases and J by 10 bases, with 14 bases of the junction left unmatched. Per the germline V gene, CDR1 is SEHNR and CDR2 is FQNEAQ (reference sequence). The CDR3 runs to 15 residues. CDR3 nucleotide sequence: TGTGCCAGCAGTGACACCGGGACTAGTCTACGGGAGCAGTTCTTC. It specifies CASSDTGTSLREQFF.

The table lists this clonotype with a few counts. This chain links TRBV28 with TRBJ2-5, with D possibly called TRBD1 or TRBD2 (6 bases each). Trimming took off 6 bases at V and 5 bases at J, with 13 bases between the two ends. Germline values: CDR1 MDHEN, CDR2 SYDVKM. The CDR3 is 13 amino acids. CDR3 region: CASSWGAGETQYF. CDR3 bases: TGTGCCAGCAGCTGGGGGGCAGGGGAGACCCAGTACTTC.

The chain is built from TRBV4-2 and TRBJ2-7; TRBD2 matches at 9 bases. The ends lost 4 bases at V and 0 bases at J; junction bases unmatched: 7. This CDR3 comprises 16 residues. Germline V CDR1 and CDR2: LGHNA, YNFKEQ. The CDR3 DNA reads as TGTGCCAGCAGCCGGTCCGGACTAGCGAGCTCCTACGAGCAGTACTTC. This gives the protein CASSRSGLASSYEQYF.

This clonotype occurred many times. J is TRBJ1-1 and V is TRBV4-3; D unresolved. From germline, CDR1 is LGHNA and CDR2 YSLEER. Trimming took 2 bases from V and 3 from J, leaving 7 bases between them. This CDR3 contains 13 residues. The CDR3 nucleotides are TGCGCCAGCAGCCAAACCGGAGACACTGAAGCTTTCTTT. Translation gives CASSQTGDTEAFF.